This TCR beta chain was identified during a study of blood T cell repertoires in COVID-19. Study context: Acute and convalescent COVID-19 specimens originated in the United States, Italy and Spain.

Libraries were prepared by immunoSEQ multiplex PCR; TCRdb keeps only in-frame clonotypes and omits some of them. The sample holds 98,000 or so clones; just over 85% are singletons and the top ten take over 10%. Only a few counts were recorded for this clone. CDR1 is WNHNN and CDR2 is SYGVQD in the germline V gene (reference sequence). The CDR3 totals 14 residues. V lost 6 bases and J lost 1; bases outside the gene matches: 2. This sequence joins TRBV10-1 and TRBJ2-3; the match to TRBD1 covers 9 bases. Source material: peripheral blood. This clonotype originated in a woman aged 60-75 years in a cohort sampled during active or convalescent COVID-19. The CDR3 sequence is CASSRDRGTDTQYF. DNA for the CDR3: TGCGCCAGCAGCCGGGACAGGGGCACAGATACGCAGTATTTT.